Below are 29 T cell receptor beta chains sequenced from a single sample in a study of CD8+CD57+ T cells in acquired aplastic anemia. The patients chosen for sequencing had shown expansion of CD8+CD57+ cells (detected by flow cytometry). Profiling of TCR beta VDJ combinations and CDR3 sequences used genomic DNA as template. TCRdb analysed the reads with MiXCR anew, one entry per CDR3 protein. The table has around 150,000 distinct CDR3 sequences, 40% to 60% seen once. Sequencing input: sorted CD4+, CD8+, or CD8+CD57+ T cells (not recorded which) from PBMCs. All receptors come from a human donor with aplastic anemia.

This clonotype appeared many times. V gene TRBV20-1 combines with J gene TRBJ1-4; possibly TRBD1 for D (5 bases). The CDR3 spans 14 residues. Germline CDR1 is DFQATT and CDR2 is SNEGSKA (reference sequence). V shed 3 bases and J shed 4 bases, with 12 bases lying between them. As DNA, the CDR3 is TGCAGTGCTAGGCCCCTGACAGATAATGAAAAACTGTTTTTT. This sequence encodes CSARPLTDNEKLFF.

The gene calls are TRBV11-1 and TRBJ1-2; 8 bases match TRBD1. This CDR3 is 16 amino acids long. From germline, CDR1 is SGHAT and CDR2 FQDESV (reference sequence). J lost 7 bases, V lost 3 bases, and 13 bases had no gene match. CDR3: CASSLGSTGGSSGYTF. In DNA, the CDR3 is TGTGCCAGCAGCTTGGGCAGTACAGGGGGTAGCAGTGGCTACACCTTC.

V is TRBV2 and J is TRBJ1-1; D unresolved. CDR3 size: 15 residues. Germline V gene sequence: CDR1 SNHLY, CDR2 FYNNEI. The V end lost 6 bases, the J end lost 0 bases, and 14 bases lay between the germline ends. The chain's CDR3 is CASSVVTPMNTEAFF. In nucleotides, the CDR3 is TGTGCCAGCAGCGTAGTGACCCCCATGAACACTGAAGCTTTCTTT.

This clonotype was seen many times. The chain carries TRBV2 and TRBJ1-2, with D perhaps matching TRBD1 (5 bases). Trimming removed 6 bases at V and 5 bases at J, with 13 bases between. This CDR3 comprises 13 residues. The germline V gene has CDR1 SNHLY and CDR2 FYNNEI. CDR3 DNA sequence: TGTGCCAGCAGGGGGGTCTACAATTATGGCTACACCTTC. This gives the protein CASRGVYNYGYTF.

With regard to this clonotype: A single base separates this from a much larger clone, so it may be a read error. The chain is built from TRBV7-2 and TRBJ1-1; tentative D call: TRBD1 (6 bases). Germline lookup yields CDR1 SGHTA and CDR2 FQGNSA. CDR3 size: 13 residues. Here the CDR3 DNA reads TGTGCCAGCAGCCCTCGGGGGGCCACTGGAGCTTTCTTT. This codes for CASSPRGATGAFF.

This clonotype occurred many times. This chain links TRBV29-1 with TRBJ2-7; TRBD1 matches at 7 bases. Trimming removed 3 bases from V and 1 base from J; junction bases left unmatched: 9. Germline V gene data show CDR1 as SQVTM and CDR2 as ANQGSEA. The CDR3 covers 15 residues. This CDR3 reads CSVDGTVGESYEQYF. The CDR3 region has the DNA TGCAGCGTTGACGGGACAGTGGGGGAATCCTACGAGCAGTACTTC.

The genes are TRBV7-3 and TRBJ1-1; TRBD1 matches 9 bases. The J segment lost 3 bases and the V segment lost 3 bases, leaving 5 bases of the junction unmatched. The CDR3 length is 15 residues. In germline, CDR1 is SGHTA, CDR2 FQGTGA. In DNA form, the CDR3 reads TGTGCCAGCAGCTTGGTACAGGGGGCGGACACTGAAGCTTTCTTT. Translation gives CASSLVQGADTEAFF.

The genes are TRBV2 and TRBJ2-7; D may be TRBD1 or TRBD2 (5 bases each). The CDR3 is made up of 15 amino acids. Trimming removed 8 bases from V and 3 bases from J, with 20 bases in between. CDR1 is SNHLY and CDR2 is FYNNEI in the germline V gene. The CDR3 coding sequence is TGTGCCAGCGGGGGAATTTCCTACCCTGACTACGAGCAGTACTTC. This encodes CASGGISYPDYEQYF.

This clonotype was seen ten or more times. The CDR3 loop is CAWTGGYEQYF. The CDR3 region has the DNA TGTGCCTGGACGGGTGGCTACGAGCAGTACTTC. The chain combines TRBV30 with TRBJ2-7, with D unclear. Germline CDR1 and CDR2: GTSNPN and SVGIG (reference sequence). V gave up 4 bases and J gave up 3 bases, with 7 bases separating them. The CDR3 runs to 11 residues.

A few counts support this clonotype. J is TRBJ1-6 and V is TRBV9; 7 bases agree with TRBD1. CDR3 length equals 16 residues. Germline V lookup: CDR1 SGDLS, CDR2 YYNGEE. With V trimmed by 0 bases and J by 9 bases, 9 bases remained unmatched. The CDR3 DNA is TGTGCCAGCAGCGTAGTCCCAGACAGGGATCGTTCACCCCTCCACTTT. Translating it yields CASSVVPDRDRSPLHF. The variable domain in full, with the rest retrieved from reference TRBV9 and TRBJ1-6, is DSGVTQTPKHLITATGQRVTLRCSPRSGDLSVYWYQQSLDQGLQFLIQYYNGEERAKGNILERFSAQQFPDLHSELNLSSLELGDSALYFCASSVVPDRDRSPLHFGNGTRLTVT.

In this sample, this clonotype turned up many times. The chain recombines TRBV12-3 or TRBV12-4 with TRBJ2-3, with D possibly TRBD2 on 5 matching bases. This CDR3 is 14 amino acids long. V lost 6 bases, J lost 1 base, and 11 bases lay in between. CDR3 nucleotide sequence: TGTGCCAGCAGCCCTCAGGAGGGCACAGATACGCAGTATTTT. Protein sequence: CASSPQEGTDTQYF.

The V call is TRBV6-5, the J call TRBJ2-3; D ambiguous. This CDR3 is built from 14 residues. Germline CDR1 and CDR2: MNHEY and SVGAGI. V was shortened by 3 bases and J by 2 bases, with 9 bases between the two germline ends. In DNA form, the CDR3 reads TGTGCCAGCAGTTATAGGGCCAACACAGATACGCAGTATTTT. Translation gives CASSYRANTDTQYF.

The sample holds a few counts of this clonotype. This chain links TRBV30 with TRBJ2-7; no firm D call. V shed 3 bases and J shed 3 bases, with 15 bases lying between them. Looked up from germline, CDR1 is GTSNPN and CDR2 is SVGIG (reference sequence). CDR3 length equals 14 residues. The CDR3 sequence is CAWSPVGTHYEQYF. The CDR3 DNA reads as TGTGCCTGGAGCCCGGTGGGCACCCACTACGAGCAGTACTTC.

Concerning this clonotype: Germline is not matched at one junction end, which may reflect a read error. The chain is built from TRBV27 and TRBJ2-7; no reliable D call. Germline assignment: CDR1 MNHEY and CDR2 SMNVEV (reference sequence). The CDR3 is made up of 12 amino acids. Written as DNA, the CDR3 is TGTGCCAGCAGCACCGACCCCTACGAGCGGTACTTC. The encoded protein is CASSTDPYERYF.

This sequence joins TRBV6-6 and TRBJ2-1, with D perhaps TRBD2 (5 bases). The CDR3 loop spans 11 amino acids. Germline values: CDR1 MNHNY, CDR2 SVGAGI (reference sequence). Trimming shortened V by 9 bases and J by 10 bases, and 13 bases separated the two germline ends. The CDR3 region is CASDGGYEQFF. Written as DNA, the CDR3 is TGTGCCAGTGACGGAGGTTACGAGCAGTTCTTC.

Worth noting for this clonotype: The junction departs from germline at one end; a sequencing error may be responsible. The chain recombines TRBV29-1 with TRBJ1-1; 11 positions agree with TRBD1. The CDR3 length is 13 residues. From germline, CDR1 is SQVTM and CDR2 ANQGSEA. The CDR3 coding sequence is TGCAGCGTAGGGGACAGGGGGAACACTGAGGCTTTCTTT. This translates into CSVGDRGNTEAFF.

The gene calls are TRBV7-3 and TRBJ2-7; the match to TRBD2 covers 7 bases. The CDR3 spans 15 residues. The junction had 7 bases not matched to a gene; V was cut back by 1 base and J by 4 bases. Germline CDR1 SGHTA, CDR2 FQGTGA. The CDR3 here is CASSLMVGGLYEQYF. Here the CDR3 DNA reads TGTGCCAGCAGCTTAATGGTGGGAGGGTTGTACGAGCAGTACTTC.

There are many counts of this clonotype. The genes are TRBV7-9 and TRBJ1-2; 8 bases line up with TRBD1. Germline V gene lookup returns CDR1 SEHNR and CDR2 FQNEAQ (reference sequence). The V segment lost 5 bases and the J segment 4 bases; nucleotides outside the gene matches: 9. The CDR3 is 15 amino acids. The CDR3 DNA reads as TGTGCCAGCAGCCTTCCCGGACAGGGACTCTATGGCTACACCTTC. Protein product: CASSLPGQGLYGYTF. The full variable domain, completed using reference TRBV7-9 and TRBJ1-2, is DTGVSQNPRHKITKRGQNVTFRCDPISEHNRLYWYRQTLGQGPEFLTYFQNEAQLEKSRLLSDRFSAERPKGSFSTLEIQRTEQGDSAMYLCASSLPGQGLYGYTFGSGTRLTVV.

Of note for this clonotype: A read error may produce the germline difference seen at one junction end. The chain joins TRBV2 to TRBJ1-2; D not resolved. The CDR3 covers 14 residues. Germline V gene data show CDR1 as SNHLY and CDR2 as FYNNEI. The CDR3 here is CASSEAGAFPLHTF. CDR3 DNA sequence: TGCGCCAGCAGTGAAGCAGGAGCCTTCCCCCTCCACACCTTC.

V gene TRBV5-6 combines with J gene TRBJ1-5, with 7 bases matching TRBD1. Germline CDR1 and CDR2: SGHDT and YYEEEE. CDR3 length: 14 residues. V gave up 0 bases and J gave up 6 bases; unmatched junction bases: 3. DNA of the CDR3: TGTGCCAGCAGCTTGGGAGGGGGCAGTCAGCCCCAGCATTTT. Its protein is CASSLGGGSQPQHF.

The chain is built from TRBV20-1 and TRBJ1-1, with D possibly matching TRBD1 (5 bases). Germline lookup yields CDR1 DFQATT and CDR2 SNEGSKA (reference sequence). V dropped 4 bases and J dropped 8 bases, with 8 bases sitting between them. CDR3 size: 10 residues. In DNA form, the CDR3 reads TGCAGTGCTATGGGACGGGAAGCTTTCTTT. Its translation is CSAMGREAFF.

The chain has TRBV2 and TRBJ2-1; D possibly corresponds to TRBD2 (5 bases). V was shortened by 3 bases and J by 5 bases, with 14 bases between the two germline ends. There are 15 residues in the CDR3. From germline, CDR1 is SNHLY and CDR2 FYNNEI. The CDR3 loop reads CASSDGMDLDNEQFF. In DNA form, the CDR3 reads TGTGCCAGCAGTGACGGAATGGACTTGGACAATGAGCAGTTCTTC. Using reference TRBV2 and TRBJ2-1 for the parts outside the CDR3, the full variable domain is EPEVTQTPSHQVTQMGQEVILRCVPISNHLYFYWYRQILGQKVEFLVSFYNNEISEKSEIFDDQFSVERPDGSNFTLKIRSTKLEDSAMYFCASSDGMDLDNEQFFGPGTRLTVL.

This clonotype was recorded at least ten times. The rearrangement uses TRBV6-5 and TRBJ2-1, with D possibly being TRBD2 (6 bases). The CDR3 has 14 residues. Between the trimmed V and J ends, which lost 5 bases and 4 bases, there was a span of 12 bases. CDR1 and CDR2 (germline): MNHEY, SVGAGI. In nucleotides, the CDR3 is TGTGCCAGCAGTCGAGGAGGGGTGTACAATGAGCAGTTCTTC. Its protein product is CASSRGGVYNEQFF.

The chain couples TRBV27 to TRBJ2-3; TRBD2 matches at 14 bases. With V trimmed by 10 bases and J by 2 bases, 11 bases remained unmatched. This CDR3 region has 17 residues. The germline gives CDR1 MNHEY, CDR2 SMNVEV (reference sequence). The CDR3 nucleotides are TGTGCCACCGGACTAGCGGGAGGCCCTACATTCACAGATACGCAGTATTTT. This codes for CATGLAGGPTFTDTQYF.

The chain uses TRBV10-3 and TRBJ2-7; TRBD1 is a possible D gene (5 bases). The CDR3 extends over 13 amino acids. V was clipped by 6 bases and J by 1 base, with 10 bases between them. Germline CDR1 reads ENHRY; CDR2 reads SYGVKD. The CDR3 region has the DNA TGTGCCATCAGCCAGGGTGAATCCTACGAGCAGTACTTC. Translation gives CAISQGESYEQYF.

The chain links TRBV15 to TRBJ1-2, with D possibly matching TRBD1 (5 bases). The CDR3 sequence is 14 residues long. In germline, CDR1 is LNHNV, CDR2 YYDKDF (reference sequence). Trimming pared 0 bases from V and 4 bases from J, leaving 9 bases between. The CDR3 loop reads CATSRDGTAYGYTF. The CDR3 bases are TGTGCCACCAGCAGAGATGGGACGGCCTATGGCTACACCTTC. Using reference TRBV15 and TRBJ1-2 for the parts outside the CDR3, the full variable domain is DAMVIQNPRYQVTQFGKPVTLSCSQTLNHNVMYWYQQKSSQAPKLLFHYYDKDFNNEADTPDNFQSRRPNTSFCFLDIRSPGLGDTAMYLCATSRDGTAYGYTFGSGTRLTVV.

The rearrangement uses TRBV15 and TRBJ2-1; the D gene could be TRBD1 or TRBD2 (5 bases each). This CDR3 is built from 16 residues. V lost 0 bases, J lost 6 bases, and 15 bases lay in between. Germline V gives CDR1 LNHNV, CDR2 YYDKDF (reference sequence). The CDR3 nucleotides read TGTGCCACCAGCAGAGATGGGGCCAGCGGAGCCAATGAGCAGTTCTTC. Protein: CATSRDGASGANEQFF.

J is TRBJ2-1 and V is TRBV10-3, with D tentatively TRBD1 (6 bases). The CDR3 totals 15 residues. V was cut by 6 bases and J by 7 bases, with 19 bases left in between. CDR1 is ENHRY, CDR2 SYGVKD, per germline. The CDR3 DNA sequence: TGTGCCATCAGGAACTGGACAGTGCAAGGAAATGAGCAGTTCTTC. As protein: CAIRNWTVQGNEQFF.

As DNA, the CDR3 is TGTGCCAGTAAGAATGACAGGTCCCTCTACTATGGCTACACCTTC. This encodes CASKNDRSLYYGYTF. The J gene is TRBJ1-2, the V gene TRBV19; D may be TRBD1 (6 bases). CDR1 and CDR2 from the germline V gene are LNHDA and SQIVND (reference sequence). The CDR3 runs 15 residues. V shed 7 bases and J shed 3 bases, with 18 bases lying between them.